Below, one T cell receptor (beta chain) is given with its context. This clonotype was seen a few times. It lacks a known antigen. There are no base qualities to consult, and no much larger clone falls within one base. The data stem from a study of response to subunit inactivated influenza vaccine (dated by TCRdb to the late 2010s). Study-wide context: Deep quantitative profiling of the T cell receptor repertoire was used in the study to follow responses to a trivalent subunit inactivated influenza vaccine.

Library preparation used RT-PCR. Sequenced on an Illumina HiSeq 2500. TCRdb reanalyzed the raw reads on its own, using fastp at Q25 for trimming and MiXCR for clone calling, and kept in-frame beta chains. Entries are consolidated by CDR3 protein sequence, retaining the most common genes and DNA. Recorded for this sample are about 650,000 distinct CDR3 sequences; 14% of them occurred a single time. The ten largest clones add up to 6.5% to 8% of the sample. Here is what the overall study found, with its caveats: According to the authors, only a limited number of new T cells may be recruited by each seasonal influenza vaccination.

The CDR3 measures 14 amino acids from cysteine to phenylalanine. Only the CDR3 DNA stays, 42 bases, in frame from base 1. V is trimmed back by 2 bases and J by 6 bases, and the junction contains 5 bases that no gene match accounts for. In the germline V gene (reference sequence), CDR1 corresponds to DFQATT and CDR2 to SNEGSKA. The TCR comes from a man aged 50 to 60 who received an inactivated influenza vaccine. Donor details come from another sample of the same person, matched by shared clones. This chain is built from TRBV20-1 and TRBJ2-3, and TRBD1 aligns with 10 junction nucleotides. This specimen was PBMCs from blood, taken 14 days before vaccination. The nucleotide sequence reads as follows: TGCAGTGCTAGATGGGACAGGGGAGGTGATACGCAGTATTTT. This gives the protein CSARWDRGGDTQYF.